This T cell receptor beta chain was found in a study of OX40 agonist ivuxolimab in advanced cancers. The overall study: At doses from 0.01 to 10 mg/kg, patients were given intravenous ivuxolimab every 2 weeks. One patient with hepatocellular carcinoma and two with cutaneous melanoma, three in all, had partial responses. Whole-study findings and limits: More expanded clones were seen, on average, in CD8+ T cells than in CD4+. Partial responders at 0.1-3.0 mg/kg showed near-lowest clonal expansion.

About this clone itself: As yet, its antigen is unknown.

Sequenced by immunoSEQ multiplex PCR; TCRdb stores in-frame clones only, minus some. The data show around 25,000 clones, 75% to 85% seen once. This CDR3 is 16 amino acids long. CDR1 and CDR2 (germline): SGDLS, YYNGEE. With V trimmed by 4 bases and J by 5 bases, 8 bases remained unmatched. The sequence was obtained from an adult with an advanced solid tumor such as melanoma, head and neck, liver or kidney cancer. The chain carries TRBV9 and TRBJ2-2; 10 nucleotides agree with TRBD2. The specimen comprised CD4+ or CD8+ T cells sorted from blood, sampled in a trial of the OX40 agonist ivuxolimab. The DNA for the CDR3 is TGTGCCAGCAGCTTCTCTAGCGGGAGCGGAACCGGGGAGCTGTTTTTT. Encoded protein: CASSFSSGSGTGELFF. The full variable domain, completed using reference TRBV9 and TRBJ2-2, is DSGVTQTPKHLITATGQRVTLRCSPRSGDLSVYWYQQSLDQGLQFLIQYYNGEERAKGNILERFSAQQFPDLHSELNLSSLELGDSALYFCASSFSSGSGTGELFFGEGSRLTVL.